These T cell receptor beta chains were read from a single sample in a study of regulatory T cells in long-lasting Graves disease. MiXCR, run by TCRdb on the multiplex PCR reads, gives a single entry per CDR3 protein. The repertoire has 600,000 to 800,000 distinct CDR3 sequences, about 30% of them found once; the top ten carry 35% to 55%. Sequencing was performed on peripheral blood mononuclear cells (PBMCs), taken when the disease was refractory, from a patient treated with antithyroid drugs. All receptors derive from a female donor with Graves disease. The CDR3 runs from the conserved cysteine through the conserved F or W. Fields, in order: V gene, clone size, D gene, J gene, CDR3 DNA, CDR3 protein. A D gene is named only where the DNA matches it firmly. Rows give clone size only sometimes, using once, few, many, or a class for an expanded clone.

v_gene: TRBV19; abundance: NA; d_gene: NA; j_gene: TRBJ1-5; CDR3nt: TGTGCCAGTAGTTCGGGGGCCCGGCCCCAGCATTTT; CDR3aa: CASSSGARPQHF
v_gene: TRBV11-2; abundance: once; d_gene: NA; j_gene: TRBJ1-2; CDR3nt: TGTGCCAGCAGCTTAGACGCCGGCACACCCTATGGCTACACCTTC; CDR3aa: CASSLDAGTPYGYTF
v_gene: TRBV6-1; abundance: many; d_gene: TRBD1; j_gene: TRBJ2-2; CDR3nt: TGTGCCAGCAGCAAGGGACAGGGGAACACCGGGGAGCTGTTTTTT; CDR3aa: CASSKGQGNTGELFF
v_gene: TRBV6-2/TRBV6-3; abundance: NA; d_gene: NA; j_gene: TRBJ1-1; CDR3nt: TGTGCCAGCAGTTCCACCAGGGGAGGGGACACTGAAGCTTTCTTT; CDR3aa: CASSSTRGGDTEAFF
v_gene: TRBV7-9; abundance: NA; d_gene: TRBD2; j_gene: TRBJ2-2; CDR3nt: TGTGCCAGCAGCCTCAAGCTAGCGGGCTACTCCGGGGAGCTGTTTTTT; CDR3aa: CASSLKLAGYSGELFF
v_gene: TRBV6-1; abundance: NA; d_gene: NA; j_gene: TRBJ1-2; CDR3nt: TGTGCCAGCAGCGTTGGACGGCCGAGGAACTATGGCTACACCTTC; CDR3aa: CASSVGRPRNYGYTF
v_gene: TRBV5-6; abundance: many; d_gene: NA; j_gene: TRBJ2-1; CDR3nt: TGTGCCAGCAGGGGGGGCGGGAAGAATGAGCAGTTCTTC; CDR3aa: CASRGGGKNEQFF
v_gene: TRBV7-9; abundance: NA; d_gene: NA; j_gene: TRBJ1-1; CDR3nt: TGTGCCAGCAGCTCAGGGCGGCAGAGGAACACTGAAGCTTTCTTT; CDR3aa: CASSSGRQRNTEAFF
v_gene: TRBV12-5; abundance: few; d_gene: NA; j_gene: TRBJ1-6; CDR3nt: TGTGCTAGTGGTTTGGTACTAGGCTCACCCCTCCACTTT; CDR3aa: CASGLVLGSPLHF
v_gene: TRBV28; abundance: many; d_gene: NA; j_gene: TRBJ1-5; CDR3nt: TGTGCCAGCAGTAGCAGACACGGCAATCAGCCCCAGCATTTT; CDR3aa: CASSSRHGNQPQHF
v_gene: TRBV20-1; abundance: NA; d_gene: TRBD1; j_gene: TRBJ2-7; CDR3nt: TGCAGTGCCGTAGGGCAGGGGGTCGGCGAGCAGTACTTC; CDR3aa: CSAVGQGVGEQYF
v_gene: TRBV20-1; abundance: NA; d_gene: NA; j_gene: TRBJ1-1; CDR3nt: TGCAGTGCTAGAGATCCTAACACGGGCAGGGTGGGCGCTTTCTTT; CDR3aa: CSARDPNTGRVGAFF
v_gene: TRBV6-1; abundance: many; d_gene: NA; j_gene: TRBJ2-7; CDR3nt: TGTGCCAGCAGAGCAGGGGGGTCCTACGAGCAGTACTTC; CDR3aa: CASRAGGSYEQYF
v_gene: TRBV20-1; abundance: few; d_gene: NA; j_gene: TRBJ1-5; CDR3nt: TGCAGCTCGGGGGGAGGTGGACAGCCCCAGCATTTT; CDR3aa: CSSGGGGQPQHF
v_gene: TRBV19; abundance: few; d_gene: NA; j_gene: TRBJ1-2; CDR3nt: TGTGCCAGTAGTATAGAGGCAAGACTATATGGCTACACCTTC; CDR3aa: CASSIEARLYGYTF
v_gene: TRBV6-1; abundance: NA; d_gene: NA; j_gene: TRBJ1-1; CDR3nt: TGTGCCGTCTGGGGGGCTTTCTTT; CDR3aa: CAVWGAFF
v_gene: TRBV7-9; abundance: NA; d_gene: NA; j_gene: TRBJ2-1; CDR3nt: TGTGCCAGCAGCTCGTCGGCGGGGACAGGACTAGCCAATGAGCAGTTCTTC; CDR3aa: CASSSSAGTGLANEQFF
v_gene: TRBV3-1; abundance: NA; d_gene: TRBD1; j_gene: TRBJ1-1; CDR3nt: TGTGCCAGCACCCAGACAGGGTTGGAAGCTTTCTTT; CDR3aa: CASTQTGLEAFF
v_gene: TRBV12-3/TRBV12-4; abundance: few; d_gene: NA; j_gene: TRBJ1-2; CDR3nt: TGTGCCAGCAGTAAGGACAATAACTATGGCTACACCTTT; CDR3aa: CASSKDNNYGYTF
v_gene: TRBV12-3/TRBV12-4; abundance: NA; d_gene: TRBD1; j_gene: TRBJ1-1; CDR3nt: TGTGCCAGCAGCGCACAGGGGGCCAACACTGAAGCTTTCTTT; CDR3aa: CASSAQGANTEAFF
v_gene: TRBV5-1; abundance: NA; d_gene: NA; j_gene: TRBJ1-1; CDR3nt: TGCGCCAGCAGCCCTGGGTGGGGCGTCGAGGACACTGAAGCTTTCTTT; CDR3aa: CASSPGWGVEDTEAFF
v_gene: TRBV29-1; abundance: NA; d_gene: NA; j_gene: TRBJ1-4; CDR3nt: TGCAGCGTGGGGGACGGGGCCCTGTTTTTT; CDR3aa: CSVGDGALFF
v_gene: TRBV10-2; abundance: NA; d_gene: TRBD1; j_gene: TRBJ1-6; CDR3nt: TGCGCCAGCAGTGAGTTGACGGGACAGGGCTTTTCACCCCTCCACTTT; CDR3aa: CASSELTGQGFSPLHF
v_gene: TRBV7-2; abundance: few; d_gene: TRBD2; j_gene: TRBJ2-7; CDR3nt: TGTGCCAGCAGCCCACAAAGACTAGCGGGACTCTACGAGCAGTACTTC; CDR3aa: CASSPQRLAGLYEQYF
v_gene: TRBV10-3; abundance: NA; d_gene: NA; j_gene: TRBJ1-2; CDR3nt: TGTGCCATCAGGGGGACCGAGTCAAGAGCCCTCTATGGCTACACCTTC; CDR3aa: CAIRGTESRALYGYTF
v_gene: TRBV29-1; abundance: many; d_gene: TRBD1; j_gene: TRBJ1-1; CDR3nt: TGCAGCGCATACAGGGGGCTCAGGGACACTGAAGCTTTCTTT; CDR3aa: CSAYRGLRDTEAFF
v_gene: TRBV12-3/TRBV12-4; abundance: many; d_gene: NA; j_gene: TRBJ2-7; CDR3nt: TGTGCCAGCAGTTTATGGGACAACTCCTACGAGCAGTACTTC; CDR3aa: CASSLWDNSYEQYF
v_gene: TRBV12-3/TRBV12-4; abundance: few; d_gene: NA; j_gene: TRBJ1-1; CDR3nt: TGTGCCAGCACGGCCCCCGGGGACACTGAAGCTTTCTTT; CDR3aa: CASTAPGDTEAFF
v_gene: TRBV6-1; abundance: many; d_gene: TRBD1; j_gene: TRBJ1-1; CDR3nt: TGTGCCAGCTCCTTGGCAGGGGGCCGGTACACTGAAGCTTTCTTT; CDR3aa: CASSLAGGRYTEAFF
v_gene: TRBV11-2; abundance: few; d_gene: TRBD2; j_gene: TRBJ2-7; CDR3nt: TGTGCCAGCAGCCTACGTGGGACTAGTTCGTCCGAGCAGTACTTC; CDR3aa: CASSLRGTSSSEQYF
v_gene: TRBV2; abundance: many; d_gene: NA; j_gene: TRBJ1-5; CDR3nt: TGTGCCAGCAGTTCGGACGGTTTCCAGCCCCAGCATTTT; CDR3aa: CASSSDGFQPQHF
v_gene: TRBV29-1; abundance: NA; d_gene: NA; j_gene: TRBJ1-1; CDR3nt: TGCAGCGTTCAAGTTTCGAACACTGAAGCTTTCTTT; CDR3aa: CSVQVSNTEAFF
v_gene: TRBV4-1; abundance: NA; d_gene: NA; j_gene: TRBJ1-2; CDR3nt: TGCGCCAGCAGCCAAGGTTCGCGCGATGGCTACACCTTC; CDR3aa: CASSQGSRDGYTF
v_gene: TRBV10-3; abundance: NA; d_gene: NA; j_gene: TRBJ1-1; CDR3nt: TGTGCCATCAGTGAGAGTGCGACTGAAGCTTTCTTT; CDR3aa: CAISESATEAFF
v_gene: TRBV7-9; abundance: NA; d_gene: NA; j_gene: TRBJ1-1; CDR3nt: TGTGCCAGCAGCTTAGCTAAGGGTTTCGGGTCGAACACTGAAGCTTTCTTT; CDR3aa: CASSLAKGFGSNTEAFF
v_gene: TRBV28; abundance: many; d_gene: TRBD1; j_gene: TRBJ1-2; CDR3nt: TGTGCCAGCAGCACCGGGACAGCGTATGGCTACACCTTC; CDR3aa: CASSTGTAYGYTF
v_gene: TRBV20-1; abundance: NA; d_gene: NA; j_gene: TRBJ1-2; CDR3nt: TGCAGTGCGGGAATTTTAACGGATCTCACCTATGGCTACACCTTC; CDR3aa: CSAGILTDLTYGYTF
v_gene: TRBV2; abundance: NA; d_gene: NA; j_gene: TRBJ1-5; CDR3nt: TGTGCCAGCGGAGATTATAGCAATCAGCCCCAGCATTTT; CDR3aa: CASGDYSNQPQHF
v_gene: TRBV6-1; abundance: few; d_gene: NA; j_gene: TRBJ1-1; CDR3nt: TGTGCCAGCAGTGAAGAGGCTGTCGTTACGAACACTGAAGCTTTCTTT; CDR3aa: CASSEEAVVTNTEAFF
v_gene: TRBV29-1; abundance: NA; d_gene: NA; j_gene: TRBJ2-5; CDR3nt: TGCAGCGGGGTGTGGTCGACGGGGGAGACCCAGTACTTC; CDR3aa: CSGVWSTGETQYF
v_gene: TRBV28; abundance: NA; d_gene: TRBD2; j_gene: TRBJ2-2; CDR3nt: TGTGCCAGCAGTGGACTAGCGGGATGGAACACCGGGGAGCTGTTTTTT; CDR3aa: CASSGLAGWNTGELFF
v_gene: TRBV12-3/TRBV12-4; abundance: many; d_gene: NA; j_gene: TRBJ2-2; CDR3nt: TGTGCCAGCAGTTTATCCAGGGGCGCTACCGGGGAGCTGTTTTTT; CDR3aa: CASSLSRGATGELFF
v_gene: TRBV5-1; abundance: few; d_gene: TRBD2; j_gene: TRBJ2-7; CDR3nt: TGCGCCAGCAGCTTGGAAACTAGCGGGGCGTCCTACGAGCAGTACTTC; CDR3aa: CASSLETSGASYEQYF
v_gene: TRBV20-1; abundance: NA; d_gene: TRBD1; j_gene: TRBJ1-5; CDR3nt: TGCAGTGCCCTCTCCCGGACAGGGGGTAATCAGCCCCAGCATTTT; CDR3aa: CSALSRTGGNQPQHF
v_gene: TRBV7-3; abundance: NA; d_gene: TRBD2; j_gene: TRBJ2-3; CDR3nt: TGTGCCAGCAGCCCCCTAGCGGGCTGGAGCACAGATACGCAGTATTTT; CDR3aa: CASSPLAGWSTDTQYF
v_gene: TRBV6-5; abundance: NA; d_gene: TRBD1; j_gene: TRBJ1-4; CDR3nt: TGTGCCAGCAGTTACGGGACAGTCGGGGATGAAAAACTGTTTTTT; CDR3aa: CASSYGTVGDEKLFF
v_gene: TRBV6-1; abundance: few; d_gene: NA; j_gene: TRBJ1-2; CDR3nt: TGTGCCAGCAGTGACGTCAGGGCTCGGGCTTTCTATGGCTACACCTTC; CDR3aa: CASSDVRARAFYGYTF
v_gene: TRBV27; abundance: few; d_gene: NA; j_gene: TRBJ2-7; CDR3nt: TGTGCCAGCAGTTCTAACTTCTGGGGCAATGACCTCTACGAGCAGTACTTC; CDR3aa: CASSSNFWGNDLYEQYF
v_gene: TRBV11-2; abundance: NA; d_gene: NA; j_gene: TRBJ1-1; CDR3nt: TGTGCCAGCAGCTTAGATATGAGGCCCCAAAACACTGAAGCTTTCTTT; CDR3aa: CASSLDMRPQNTEAFF
v_gene: TRBV12-3/TRBV12-4; abundance: many; d_gene: NA; j_gene: TRBJ1-4; CDR3nt: TGTGCCAGCAGTCCACGGGACACCATTAATGAAAAACTGTTTTTT; CDR3aa: CASSPRDTINEKLFF
v_gene: TRBV7-2; abundance: few; d_gene: TRBD1; j_gene: TRBJ2-7; CDR3nt: TGTGCCAGCAGCTTAGTTGGGACAGCCTCTTACGAGCAGTACTTC; CDR3aa: CASSLVGTASYEQYF
v_gene: TRBV5-1; abundance: few; d_gene: NA; j_gene: TRBJ1-1; CDR3nt: TGCGCCAGCAGCCCCCCCGGAATGGGCACTGAAGCTTTCTTT; CDR3aa: CASSPPGMGTEAFF
v_gene: TRBV6-2/TRBV6-3; abundance: NA; d_gene: NA; j_gene: TRBJ2-7; CDR3nt: TGTGCCAGCAGTGACCGGAGGTGGGAGCAGTACTTC; CDR3aa: CASSDRRWEQYF
v_gene: TRBV7-2; abundance: few; d_gene: TRBD2; j_gene: TRBJ2-7; CDR3nt: TGTGCCAGCAGCTACTCCGGGACTATTAGCTCCTACGAGCAGTACTTC; CDR3aa: CASSYSGTISSYEQYF
v_gene: TRBV12-3/TRBV12-4; abundance: many; d_gene: NA; j_gene: TRBJ2-7; CDR3nt: TGTGCCAGCAGCCAGGAGCGGACCTCCTACGAGCAGTACTTC; CDR3aa: CASSQERTSYEQYF
v_gene: TRBV18; abundance: NA; d_gene: NA; j_gene: TRBJ2-7; CDR3nt: TGTGCCAGCTCAAACAGGGTAGACTACGAGCAGTACTTC; CDR3aa: CASSNRVDYEQYF
v_gene: TRBV3-1; abundance: NA; d_gene: NA; j_gene: TRBJ1-5; CDR3nt: TGTGCCAGCAGCCAAGACAGGGACTATAGCAATCAGCCCCAGCATTTT; CDR3aa: CASSQDRDYSNQPQHF
v_gene: TRBV25-1; abundance: NA; d_gene: NA; j_gene: TRBJ2-3; CDR3nt: TGTGCCAGCAGTGAAAGGCGGAACCCGCGCACTGATACGCAGTATTTT; CDR3aa: CASSERRNPRTDTQYF
v_gene: TRBV11-3; abundance: NA; d_gene: TRBD1; j_gene: TRBJ2-3; CDR3nt: TGTGCCAGCAGCCTATCCCTTGGCAGGGGGCGAGATACGCAGTATTTT; CDR3aa: CASSLSLGRGRDTQYF
v_gene: TRBV27; abundance: few; d_gene: TRBD1; j_gene: TRBJ2-7; CDR3nt: TGTGCCAGCAGTTCCCCGGGACAGGCGACCTACGAGCAGTACTTC; CDR3aa: CASSSPGQATYEQYF